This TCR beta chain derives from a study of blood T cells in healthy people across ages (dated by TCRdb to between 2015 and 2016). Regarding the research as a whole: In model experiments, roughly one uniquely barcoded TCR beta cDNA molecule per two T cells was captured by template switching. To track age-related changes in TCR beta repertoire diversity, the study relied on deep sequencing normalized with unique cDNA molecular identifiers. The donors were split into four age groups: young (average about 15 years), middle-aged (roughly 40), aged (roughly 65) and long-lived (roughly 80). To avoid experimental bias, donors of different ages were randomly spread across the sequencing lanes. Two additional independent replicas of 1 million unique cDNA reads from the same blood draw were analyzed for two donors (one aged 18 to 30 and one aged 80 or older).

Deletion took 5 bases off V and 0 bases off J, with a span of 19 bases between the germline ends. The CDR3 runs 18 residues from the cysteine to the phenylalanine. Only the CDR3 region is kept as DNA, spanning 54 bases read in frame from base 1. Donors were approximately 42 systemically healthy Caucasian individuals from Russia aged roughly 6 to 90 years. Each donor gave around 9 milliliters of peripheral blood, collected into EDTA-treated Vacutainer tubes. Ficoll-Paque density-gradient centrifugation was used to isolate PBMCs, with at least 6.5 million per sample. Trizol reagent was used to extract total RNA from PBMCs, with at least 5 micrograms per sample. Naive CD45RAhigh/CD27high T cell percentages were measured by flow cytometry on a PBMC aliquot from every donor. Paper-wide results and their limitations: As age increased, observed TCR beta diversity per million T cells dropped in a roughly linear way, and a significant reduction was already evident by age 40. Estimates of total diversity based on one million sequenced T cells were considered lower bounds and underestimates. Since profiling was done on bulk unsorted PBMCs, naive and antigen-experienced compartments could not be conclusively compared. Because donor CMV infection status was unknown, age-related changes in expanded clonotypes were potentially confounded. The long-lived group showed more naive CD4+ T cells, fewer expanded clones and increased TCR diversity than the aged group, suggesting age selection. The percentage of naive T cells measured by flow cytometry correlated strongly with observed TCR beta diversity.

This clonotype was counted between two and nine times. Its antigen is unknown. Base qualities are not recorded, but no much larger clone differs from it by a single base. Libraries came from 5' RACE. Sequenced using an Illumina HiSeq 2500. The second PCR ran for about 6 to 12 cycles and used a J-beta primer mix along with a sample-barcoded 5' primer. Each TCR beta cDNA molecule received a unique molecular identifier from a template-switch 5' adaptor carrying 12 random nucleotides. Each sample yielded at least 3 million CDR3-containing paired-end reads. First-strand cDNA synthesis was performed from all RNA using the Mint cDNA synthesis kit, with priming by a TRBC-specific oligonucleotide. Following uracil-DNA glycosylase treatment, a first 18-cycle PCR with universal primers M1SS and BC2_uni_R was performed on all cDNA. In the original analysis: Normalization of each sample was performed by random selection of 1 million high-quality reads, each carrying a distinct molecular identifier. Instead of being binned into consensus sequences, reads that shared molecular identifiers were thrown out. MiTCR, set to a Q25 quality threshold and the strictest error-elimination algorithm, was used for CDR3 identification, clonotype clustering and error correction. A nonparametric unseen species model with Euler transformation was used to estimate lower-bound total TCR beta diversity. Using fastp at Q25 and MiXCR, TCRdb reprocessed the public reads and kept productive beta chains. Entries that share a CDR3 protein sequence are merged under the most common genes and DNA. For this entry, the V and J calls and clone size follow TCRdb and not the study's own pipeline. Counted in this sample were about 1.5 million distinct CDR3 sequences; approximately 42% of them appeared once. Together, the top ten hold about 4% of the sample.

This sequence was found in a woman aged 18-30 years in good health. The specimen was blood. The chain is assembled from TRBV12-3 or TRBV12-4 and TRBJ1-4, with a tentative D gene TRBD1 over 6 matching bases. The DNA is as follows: TGTGCCAGCAGTATCGGCCGAGGGGGGAAAGCAACTAATGAAAAACTGTTTTTT. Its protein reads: CASSIGRGGKATNEKLFF.